This TCR beta chain originates from a study of blood T cell repertoires in COVID-19. About the study: T cells, B-cell-depleted T cells, or PBMCs provided the cDNA or gDNA that served as material.

The method was immunoSEQ multiplex PCR; TCRdb's version includes in-frame clones alone and lacks a portion of them. Of over 250,000 clones listed, around 90% are singletons. CDR3 size: 15 residues. Germline V lookup: CDR1 SGDLS, CDR2 YYNGEE. The V and J ends lost 3 bases and 4 bases, in that order; junction bases with no gene match: 7. This study enrolled people aged roughly 18 to 89 from approximately 24 US geographic areas. The chain uses TRBV9 and TRBJ2-3; TRBD2 matches 8 bases. Sequencing was carried out using PBMCs or T cells enriched from blood (not recorded which). The clonotype comes from a woman in her late teens or twenties who had recovered from COVID-19. CDR3 amino acids: CASSASGYGADTQYF. The DNA of the CDR3 is TGTGCCAGCAGCGCTAGCGGGTACGGCGCAGATACGCAGTATTTT.